The following is a TCR beta chain sequence with its context. This sample is drawn from a study of T cells in women clearing cervical HPV infection. Some clones are missing from TCRdb's copy, which holds only in-frame ones; the method was immunoSEQ multiplex PCR. The sample totals approximately 13,000 clones. The source is a woman aged 18 to 75 with a cervical HPV16 infection that either progressed to CIN3+ or cleared (not recorded which). Material: blood buffy coat.

The CDR3: CSVETTSYSYEQYF. The covered CDR3 bases are TGCAGCGTTGAAACTACTAGCTACTCCTACGAG. V is TRBV29-1 and J is TRBJ2-7, with D possibly being TRBD2 (6 bases). Read coverage stops 3 residues before the CDR3 terminus; the germline J gene supplies the remainder. CDR1 is SQVTM, CDR2 ANQGSEA, per germline. The V end was cut by 2 bases, the J end by 0 bases, with 11 bases between. CDR3 length equals 14 residues.